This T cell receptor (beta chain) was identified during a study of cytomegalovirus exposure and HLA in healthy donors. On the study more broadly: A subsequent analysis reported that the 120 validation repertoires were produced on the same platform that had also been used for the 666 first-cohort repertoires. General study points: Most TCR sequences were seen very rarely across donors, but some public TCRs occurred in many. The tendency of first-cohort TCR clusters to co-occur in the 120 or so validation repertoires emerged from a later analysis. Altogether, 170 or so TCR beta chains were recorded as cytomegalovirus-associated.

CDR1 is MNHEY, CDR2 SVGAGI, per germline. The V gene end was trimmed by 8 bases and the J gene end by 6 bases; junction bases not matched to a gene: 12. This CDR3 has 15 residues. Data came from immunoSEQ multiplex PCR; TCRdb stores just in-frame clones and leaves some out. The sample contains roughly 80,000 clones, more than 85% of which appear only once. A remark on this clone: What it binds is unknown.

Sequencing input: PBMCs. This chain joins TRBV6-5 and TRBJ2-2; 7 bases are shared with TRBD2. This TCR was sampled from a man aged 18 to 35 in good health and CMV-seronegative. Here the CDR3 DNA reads TGTGCCAGCGGATCCGAGGCGGGGGTCGCCGGGGAGCTGTTTTTT. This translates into CASGSEAGVAGELFF.